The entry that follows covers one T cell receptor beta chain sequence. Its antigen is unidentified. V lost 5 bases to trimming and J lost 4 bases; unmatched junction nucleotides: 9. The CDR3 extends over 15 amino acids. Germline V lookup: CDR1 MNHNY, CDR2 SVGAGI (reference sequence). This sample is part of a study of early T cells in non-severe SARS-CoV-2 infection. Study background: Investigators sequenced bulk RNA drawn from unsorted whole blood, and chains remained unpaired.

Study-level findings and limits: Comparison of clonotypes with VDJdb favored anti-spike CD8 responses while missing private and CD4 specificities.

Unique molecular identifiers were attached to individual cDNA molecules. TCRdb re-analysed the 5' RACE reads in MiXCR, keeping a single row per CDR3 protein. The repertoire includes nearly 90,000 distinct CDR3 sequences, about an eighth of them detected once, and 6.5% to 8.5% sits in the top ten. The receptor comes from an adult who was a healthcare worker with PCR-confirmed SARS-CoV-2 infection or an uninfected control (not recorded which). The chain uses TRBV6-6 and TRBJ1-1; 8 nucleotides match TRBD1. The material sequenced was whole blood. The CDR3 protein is CASSHDRTGSTEAFF. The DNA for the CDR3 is TGTGCCAGCAGTCACGATCGGACAGGGAGCACTGAAGCTTTCTTT.